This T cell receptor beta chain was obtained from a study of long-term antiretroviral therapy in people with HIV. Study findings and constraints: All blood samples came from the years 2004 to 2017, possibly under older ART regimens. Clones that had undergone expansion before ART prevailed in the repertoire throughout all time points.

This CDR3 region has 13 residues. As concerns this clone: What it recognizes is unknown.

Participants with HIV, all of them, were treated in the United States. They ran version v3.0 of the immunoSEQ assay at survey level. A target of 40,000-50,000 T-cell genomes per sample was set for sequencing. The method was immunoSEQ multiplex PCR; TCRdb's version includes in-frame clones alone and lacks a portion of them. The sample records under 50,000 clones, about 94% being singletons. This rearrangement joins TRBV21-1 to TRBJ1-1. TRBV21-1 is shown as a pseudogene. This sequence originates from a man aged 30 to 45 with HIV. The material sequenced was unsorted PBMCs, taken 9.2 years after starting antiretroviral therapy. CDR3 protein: CASSGGLDTEAFF. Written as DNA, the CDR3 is TGTGCCAGCAGCGGGGGGTTGGACACTGAAGCTTTCTTT.